This is a list of T cell receptor beta chains from one sample in a study of Graves' ophthalmopathy and Graves' hyperthyroidism. TCRdb reanalysed the multiplex PCR reads using MiXCR and keeps one entry per CDR3 protein. The sample consists of about 380,000 distinct CDR3 sequences, 15% of them appearing once. The sequenced sample was peripheral blood. All receptors derive from a woman under 30 with stable Graves' hyperthyroidism. Each CDR3 is given without its conserved first and last residue. The order of the fields is clone size, D gene, V gene, CDR3 protein. A D gene is named only where the DNA matches it firmly. Some rows have no size entry. The others give once, few or many, or a class for an expanded clone.

clone_size: NA; d_call: NA; v_call: TRBV24-1; cdr3_aa: ATSPGGPNEAF
clone_size: many; d_call: NA; v_call: TRBV6-5; cdr3_aa: ASGSPRRLYGYT
clone_size: NA; d_call: NA; v_call: TRBV5-1; cdr3_aa: ASSPIGRGRDSYEQY
clone_size: many; d_call: TRBD2; v_call: TRBV20-1; cdr3_aa: SAIPRLAGTYEQY
clone_size: many; d_call: NA; v_call: TRBV12-3/TRBV12-4; cdr3_aa: ASRYQGFIRLSTEAF
clone_size: many; d_call: NA; v_call: TRBV19; cdr3_aa: ASSIRPMGNTEAF
clone_size: many; d_call: NA; v_call: TRBV6-1; cdr3_aa: ASFDWGRSYEQY
clone_size: many; d_call: NA; v_call: TRBV7-8; cdr3_aa: ASSLSGTRANTGELF
clone_size: few; d_call: NA; v_call: TRBV5-4; cdr3_aa: ASSPTTPHTGELF
clone_size: NA; d_call: NA; v_call: TRBV27; cdr3_aa: ASRRLDEQY
clone_size: many; d_call: NA; v_call: TRBV12-3/TRBV12-4; cdr3_aa: ASSLYLNTEAF
clone_size: many; d_call: TRBD1; v_call: TRBV14; cdr3_aa: ASSQNRGLGVAAF
clone_size: many; d_call: NA; v_call: TRBV7-2; cdr3_aa: ASSSGPAGETQY
clone_size: many; d_call: TRBD2; v_call: TRBV15; cdr3_aa: ATSSGTGGPKTQY
clone_size: many; d_call: NA; v_call: TRBV6-5; cdr3_aa: ASSSLRGPRLNTEAF
clone_size: NA; d_call: NA; v_call: TRBV7-9; cdr3_aa: ASSLGGPHGYT
clone_size: many; d_call: NA; v_call: TRBV12-3/TRBV12-4; cdr3_aa: ASSLFRTNYGYT
clone_size: NA; d_call: TRBD1; v_call: TRBV12-3/TRBV12-4; cdr3_aa: ASSLGQGGKNSNQPQH
clone_size: many; d_call: NA; v_call: TRBV12-3/TRBV12-4; cdr3_aa: ASRSSESGGYT
clone_size: many; d_call: NA; v_call: TRBV25-1; cdr3_aa: ASSDLLRDGFNQPQH
clone_size: many; d_call: NA; v_call: TRBV6-1; cdr3_aa: ASSPASSGEAF
clone_size: many; d_call: NA; v_call: TRBV5-1; cdr3_aa: ASSRHDKNTEAF
clone_size: many; d_call: TRBD1; v_call: TRBV27; cdr3_aa: ASSQGQGAFRGYT
clone_size: many; d_call: TRBD1; v_call: TRBV12-5; cdr3_aa: ASGLVVTGEIYGYT
clone_size: many; d_call: TRBD1; v_call: TRBV19; cdr3_aa: AGGQANQPQH